The TCR beta chain described here comes from a study of human T cells and chemical hapten exposure. Study summary: From small differences in pooled library volume came most of the variation in per-sample TCR yields. Notes on the study in general: Significantly more large CDR3 similarity clusters were formed by expanded TCRs than by controls.

Within the library, unique molecular identifiers were attached to each individual cDNA molecule. TCRdb re-derived calls from the RACE reads in MiXCR, one entry per CDR3 protein. The table shows roughly 90,000 distinct CDR3 sequences, with about 8.9% occurring only once. Specified time point: pre-sensitization, week 0. Treatment denoted: therapeutic diphenylcyclopropenone sensitization with weekly scalp DPC. Blood, whole and unfractionated, served as the source for total RNA extraction. This clonotype was detected many times. What it binds is unknown. Trimming removed 8 bases from V and 6 bases from J, with 17 bases in between. This CDR3 has 14 amino acids. Germline-derived CDR1 and CDR2 are DFQATT and SNEGSKA (reference sequence).

This TCR was recovered from a woman between 40 and 50 years old with alopecia areata. Some clones in this sample may be carry-over from other donors' samples. The rearrangement joins TRBV20-1 to TRBJ1-6; D gene ambiguous. The sample here was whole blood, taken in connection with sensitization to the hapten diphenylcyclopropenone (DPC). The chain's CDR3 is CSLGQPATNSPLHF. CDR3 in DNA: TGCAGTCTCGGGCAGCCCGCTACTAATTCACCCCTCCACTTT.